The 17 T cell receptor beta chains in this list originate from one sample, sequenced in a study of blood T cell repertoires in COVID-19. Clones were read by immunoSEQ multiplex PCR, and TCRdb kept only the in-frame ones, dropping some. In the table there are over 200,000 clones, roughly nine tenths of which are singletons. The sample comprised PBMCs or T cells enriched from blood (not recorded which). Receptor source: a human donor in a cohort exposed to, infected with or recovered from COVID-19 (not recorded which). The donor label of this sample is uncertain.

The chain employs TRBV28 and TRBJ1-3; the D gene is possibly TRBD1 (6 bases). The CDR3 sequence is 14 residues long. Trimming took off 7 bases at V and 3 bases at J, with 13 bases between the two ends. Germline CDR1 is MDHEN and CDR2 is SYDVKM. This CDR3 is CASKAGTIGNTIYF. The CDR3, as DNA: TGTGCCAGCAAGGCAGGGACAATTGGAAACACCATATATTTT.

The J gene is TRBJ1-5, the V gene TRBV3-1 (or the pseudogene TRBV3-2), with 8 bases that match TRBD1. In germline, CDR1 is LGHDT, CDR2 YNNKEL (reference sequence). The CDR3 runs to 14 residues. Germline trimming cut 1 base from V and 6 bases from J; bases unmatched to any gene: 2. The chain's CDR3 is CASSQGTGFQPQHF. For the CDR3, the DNA is TGTGCCAGCAGCCAAGGGACAGGGTTTCAGCCCCAGCATTTT.

This chain uses TRBV2 with TRBJ1-5, with D unclear. The CDR3 extends over 12 amino acids. Trimming left V 4 bases short and J 5 bases short, with 6 bases between. Looked up from germline, CDR1 is SNHLY and CDR2 is FYNNEI. The CDR3 sequence is CASSAEYQPQHF. Written as DNA, the CDR3 is TGTGCCAGCAGTGCCGAGTATCAGCCCCAGCATTTT.

This clone was detected a few times. The chain links TRBV21-1 to TRBJ1-5. TRBV21-1 is marked as a pseudogene. This CDR3 region has 15 residues. The DNA of the CDR3 is TGTGCCAGCAGCAACGGGTGGCAGAGCAATCAGCCCCAGCATTTT. Amino acid sequence: CASSNGWQSNQPQHF.

The CDR3 bases are TGTGCCAGCAGATCCACAGGGGGCTCCTACAATGAGCAGTTCTTC. Amino acids: CASRSTGGSYNEQFF. V and J are TRBV27 and TRBJ2-1; TRBD1 matches at 8 bases. Trimming at V came to 6 bases and at J to 0 bases, leaving 4 bases not matched to a gene. Germline assignment: CDR1 MNHEY and CDR2 SMNVEV (reference sequence). The CDR3 has 15 residues.

Remarks on this clone: Mismatch with germline at one junction end may stem from a read error. The rearrangement joins TRBV2 to TRBJ1-1; D is unclear. The CDR3 covers 14 residues. Germline V lookup: CDR1 SNHLY, CDR2 FYNNEI. DNA for the CDR3: TGTGCCAGCAAGGAGAGGTCTCAGAACGCTGAAGCTTTCTTT. It codes for CASKERSQNAEAFF.

The rearrangement uses TRBV20-1 and TRBJ1-1; D is uncertain. The CDR3 length is 11 residues. V gave up 5 bases and J gave up 7 bases, with 11 bases separating them. CDR1 DFQATT and CDR2 SNEGSKA come from the germline V gene (reference sequence). The CDR3 coding sequence is TGCAGTGCTCCCCGAGGGAGTGAAGCTTTCTTT. Translating gives CSAPRGSEAFF.

The rearrangement uses TRBV5-8 and TRBJ2-5; TRBD1 matches 7 bases. The CDR3 extends over 14 amino acids. Trimming at V came to 5 bases and at J to 4 bases, leaving 8 bases not matched to a gene. Germline V lookup: CDR1 SGHTS, CDR2 YDEGEE. CDR3 in DNA: TGTGCCAGCAGAACCCAAGGGGGCCCAGAGACCCAGTACTTC. Its translation is CASRTQGGPETQYF.

This clone was observed once. The chain carries TRBV27 and TRBJ1-5; D gene ambiguous. CDR3 size: 14 residues. Trimming removed 2 bases from V and 2 bases from J, with 7 bases in between. The V gene's germline CDR1 is MNHEY and CDR2 SMNVEV (reference sequence). The CDR3 region is CASSLTGGNQPQHF. CDR3 DNA sequence: TGTGCCAGCAGTTTAACCGGGGGCAATCAGCCCCAGCATTTT.

This chain connects TRBV30 to TRBJ1-1, with D maybe TRBD1 (6 bases). The germline gives CDR1 GTSNPN, CDR2 SVGIG (reference sequence). The V end lost 2 bases, the J end lost 2 bases, and 9 bases lay between the germline ends. The CDR3 has 13 amino acids. The CDR3 reads CAWSTGQNTEAFF. CDR3 bases: TGTGCCTGGAGTACAGGGCAAAACACTGAAGCTTTCTTT.

This clone appeared a few times. This chain links TRBV4-1 with TRBJ1-2; D gene ambiguous. The ends were cut back, 0 bases at V and 6 bases at J, with 14 bases in the middle. Germline V CDR1 and CDR2: MGHRA, YSYEKL. This CDR3 spans 15 amino acids. The DNA for the CDR3 is TGCGCCAGCAGCCAAGATAGCGGAGTTTGGGATGGCTACACCTTC. Translating it yields CASSQDSGVWDGYTF.

The rearrangement links TRBV5-5 to TRBJ1-5; D is unclear. The CDR3 spans 13 residues. The V gene lost 4 bases and the J gene lost 9 bases, with 14 bases spanning the gap. CDR1 SGHKS and CDR2 YYEKEE come from the germline V gene (reference sequence). The CDR3 DNA follows: TGTGCCAGCAGCCCGGGAGATTTCGGGCCCCAGCATTTT. Translating it yields CASSPGDFGPQHF.

The V gene is TRBV7-8, the J gene TRBJ2-1; TRBD2 might be the D (6 bases). V shed 7 bases and J shed 9 bases, with 19 bases lying between them. Per germline, CDR1 SGHVS and CDR2 FQNEAQ. The CDR3 runs to 14 residues. CDR3 protein: CASTMRAGSREQFF. The DNA of the CDR3 is TGTGCCAGCACCATGAGAGCGGGCTCACGTGAGCAGTTCTTC.

The sample holds one count of this clone. The chain combines TRBV19 with TRBJ2-7; a possible D gene is TRBD2 (5 bases). This CDR3 is built from 14 residues. Trimming took off 4 bases at V and 7 bases at J, with 17 bases between the two ends. Germline CDR1 is LNHDA and CDR2 is SQIVND (reference sequence). The CDR3 spells CASSTEDRPGEQYF. CDR3 sequence (DNA): TGTGCCAGTAGTACGGAGGACCGTCCTGGGGAGCAGTACTTC.

J is TRBJ1-2 and V is TRBV6-5; D may be TRBD1 (5 bases). Germline V CDR1 and CDR2: MNHEY, SVGAGI. Trimming removed 6 bases at V and 6 bases at J, with 14 bases between. CDR3 length: 13 residues. The CDR3 loop reads CASRPTGVHGYTF. CDR3 coding DNA: TGTGCCAGCAGGCCGACGGGGGTCCATGGCTACACCTTC.

This chain links TRBV24-1 with TRBJ1-1; D remains ambiguous. CDR3 size: 14 residues. Trimming shortened V by 12 bases and J by 1 base, and 17 bases separated the two germline ends. Germline V CDR1 and CDR2: KGHDR, SFDVKD. CDR3 coding DNA: TGTGCCGTGGCAAGAGGAGGCAAGAACACTGAAGCTTTCTTT. The encoded protein is CAVARGGKNTEAFF.

Only one count was recorded for this clone. This chain connects TRBV5-1 to TRBJ1-5; D unclear. This CDR3 has 12 residues. Germline lookup yields CDR1 SGHRS and CDR2 YFSETQ. V was shortened by 2 bases and J by 6 bases, with 6 bases between the two germline ends. Here the CDR3 reads CASSLNGQPQHF. The CDR3 nucleotides are TGCGCCAGCAGCTTAAACGGTCAGCCCCAGCATTTT.